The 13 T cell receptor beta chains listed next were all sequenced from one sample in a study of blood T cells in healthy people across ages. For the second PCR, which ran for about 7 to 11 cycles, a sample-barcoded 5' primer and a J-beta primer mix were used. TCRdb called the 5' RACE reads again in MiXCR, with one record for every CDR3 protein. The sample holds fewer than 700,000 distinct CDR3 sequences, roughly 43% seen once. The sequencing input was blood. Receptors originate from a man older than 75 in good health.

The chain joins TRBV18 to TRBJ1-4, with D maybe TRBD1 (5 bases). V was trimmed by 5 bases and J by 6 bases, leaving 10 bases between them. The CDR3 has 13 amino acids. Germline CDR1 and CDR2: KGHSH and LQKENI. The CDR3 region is CASSRDSYEKLFF. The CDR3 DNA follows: TGTGCCAGCTCAAGAGACAGCTATGAAAAACTGTTTTTT. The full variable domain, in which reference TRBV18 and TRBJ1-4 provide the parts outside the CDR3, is NAGVMQNPRHLVRRRGQEARLRCSPMKGHSHVYWYRQLPEEGLKFMVYLQKENIIDESGMPKERFSAEFPKEGPSILRIQQVVRGDSAAYFCASSRDSYEKLFFGSGTQLSVL.

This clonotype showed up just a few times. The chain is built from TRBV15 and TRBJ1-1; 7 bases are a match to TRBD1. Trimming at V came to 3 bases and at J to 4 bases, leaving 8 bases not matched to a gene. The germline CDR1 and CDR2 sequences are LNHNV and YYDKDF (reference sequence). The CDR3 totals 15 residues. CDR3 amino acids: CATSRTRQGTTEAFF. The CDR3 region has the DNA TGTGCCACCAGCAGGACGAGACAGGGTACCACTGAAGCTTTCTTT.

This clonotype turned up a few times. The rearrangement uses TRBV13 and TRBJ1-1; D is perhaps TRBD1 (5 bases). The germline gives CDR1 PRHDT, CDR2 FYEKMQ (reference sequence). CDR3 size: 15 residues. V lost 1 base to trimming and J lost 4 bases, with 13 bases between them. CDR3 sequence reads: CASSLVGGRGTEAFF. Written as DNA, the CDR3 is TGTGCCAGCAGCTTAGTGGGGGGAAGAGGCACTGAAGCTTTCTTT.

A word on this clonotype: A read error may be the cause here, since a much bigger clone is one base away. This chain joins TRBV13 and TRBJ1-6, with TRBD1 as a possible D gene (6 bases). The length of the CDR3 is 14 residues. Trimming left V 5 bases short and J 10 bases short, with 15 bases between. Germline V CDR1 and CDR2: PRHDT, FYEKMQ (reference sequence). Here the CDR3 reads CASSVSYRDSPLHF. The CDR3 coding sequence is TGTGCCAGCAGCGTATCCTACAGGGACTCACCCCTCCACTTT.

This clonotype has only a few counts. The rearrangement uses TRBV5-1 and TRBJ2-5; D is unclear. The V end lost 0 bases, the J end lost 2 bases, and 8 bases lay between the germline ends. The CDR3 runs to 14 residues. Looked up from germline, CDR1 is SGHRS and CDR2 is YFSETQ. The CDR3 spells CASSLAQVQETQYF. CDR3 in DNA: TGCGCCAGCAGCTTGGCGCAGGTTCAAGAGACCCAGTACTTC.

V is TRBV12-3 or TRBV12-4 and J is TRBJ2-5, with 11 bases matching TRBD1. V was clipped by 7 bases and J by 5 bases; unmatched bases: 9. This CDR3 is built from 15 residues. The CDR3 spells CASTIRDRGRETQYF. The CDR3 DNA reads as TGTGCCAGCACCATTAGGGACAGGGGGAGGGAGACCCAGTACTTC.

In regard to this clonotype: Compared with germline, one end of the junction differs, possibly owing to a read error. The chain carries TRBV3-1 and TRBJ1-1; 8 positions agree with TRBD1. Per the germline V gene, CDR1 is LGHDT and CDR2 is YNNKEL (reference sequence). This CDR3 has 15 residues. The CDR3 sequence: CAGSQVQGAKTEAFF. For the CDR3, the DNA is TGTGCCGGCAGCCAAGTCCAGGGGGCGAAAACTGAAGCTTTCTTT.

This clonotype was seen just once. Here the CDR3 reads CSASRTSGSYNEQYF. The CDR3 nucleotides are TGCAGTGCTAGCCGGACTAGCGGGAGTTACAATGAGCAGTACTTC. This chain connects TRBV20-1 to TRBJ2-5; 13 bases fit TRBD2. The CDR3 has 15 amino acids. Germline V gives CDR1 DFQATT, CDR2 SNEGSKA (reference sequence). V gave up 3 bases and J gave up 11 bases; unmatched junction bases: 12.

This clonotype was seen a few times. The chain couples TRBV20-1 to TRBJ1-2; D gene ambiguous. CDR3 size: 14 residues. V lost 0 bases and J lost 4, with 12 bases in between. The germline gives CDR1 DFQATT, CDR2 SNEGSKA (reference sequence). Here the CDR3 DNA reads TGCAGTGCTAGAGAAACGCAGGTCCTCTATGGCTACACCTTC. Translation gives CSARETQVLYGYTF.

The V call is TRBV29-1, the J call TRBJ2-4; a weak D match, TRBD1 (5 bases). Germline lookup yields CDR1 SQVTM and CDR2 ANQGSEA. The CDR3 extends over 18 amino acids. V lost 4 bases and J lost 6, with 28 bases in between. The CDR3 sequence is CSVVLHRGAGKPPNIQYF. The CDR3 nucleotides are TGCAGCGTTGTTCTACACCGTGGAGCAGGGAAACCCCCAAACATTCAGTACTTC.

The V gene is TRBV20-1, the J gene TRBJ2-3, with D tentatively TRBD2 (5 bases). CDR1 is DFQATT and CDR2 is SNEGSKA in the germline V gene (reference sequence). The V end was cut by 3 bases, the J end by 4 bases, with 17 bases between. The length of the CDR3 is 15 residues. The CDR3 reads CSASKSTREADTQYF. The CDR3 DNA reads TGCAGTGCTAGTAAGTCCACTAGAGAAGCAGATACGCAGTATTTT.

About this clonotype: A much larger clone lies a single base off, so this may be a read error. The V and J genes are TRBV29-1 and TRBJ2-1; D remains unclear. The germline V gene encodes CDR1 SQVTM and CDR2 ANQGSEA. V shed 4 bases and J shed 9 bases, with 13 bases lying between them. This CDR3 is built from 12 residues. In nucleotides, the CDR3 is TGCAGCGTTGCGTCAGGTGTAAGTGAGCAGTTCTTC. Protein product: CSVASGVSEQFF.

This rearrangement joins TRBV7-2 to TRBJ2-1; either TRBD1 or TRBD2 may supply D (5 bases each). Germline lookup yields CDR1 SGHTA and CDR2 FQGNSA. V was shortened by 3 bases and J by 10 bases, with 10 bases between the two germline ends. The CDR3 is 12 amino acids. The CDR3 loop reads CASSFPGPEQFF. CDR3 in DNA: TGTGCCAGCAGCTTTCCGGGACCAGAGCAGTTCTTC.